Listed below are T cell receptor beta chains from one sample, sequenced in a study of beta chain features in type 1 diabetes. Only in-frame clones appear in the TCRdb table, and some are missing; sequencing was by immunoSEQ multiplex PCR. The data contain hundreds of thousands of clones, approximately 14% of them seen just once; the ten biggest clones take up more than 6.5%. The sample consisted of central memory CD4+ T cells from blood. All receptors derive from a man aged 25-45 years in good health. Both conserved end residues are part of each CDR3. A D gene is named only where the DNA matches it firmly. For some rows the clone size is stated as once, few or many, or as a class when expanded; others skip it.

j_call d_call v_call clone_size cdr3_aa cdr3_nt
TRBJ1-1 TRBD1 TRBV6-1 NA CASSTGTGALF TGTGCCAGCAGTACCGGGACAGGGGCCCTCTTT
TRBJ2-5 NA TRBV5-1 few CASGRGNQETQYF TGCGCCAGCGGCCGCGGGAATCAAGAGACCCAGTACTTC
TRBJ1-5 NA TRBV21-1 NA CASTPRPRTGGNQPQHF TGTGCCAGCACCCCCCGGCCCCGGACTGGAGGCAATCAGCCCCAGCATTTT
TRBJ1-3 TRBD1 TRBV11-2 few CASSLFNRGSANTIYF TGTGCCAGCAGCTTATTCAACAGGGGATCGGCAAACACCATATATTTT
TRBJ1-1 NA TRBV7-3 NA CASRAGERTEAFF TGTGCCAGCAGAGCAGGGGAGCGCACTGAAGCTTTCTTT
TRBJ1-1 NA TRBV10-1 NA CASSEGNTEAFF TGCGCCAGCAGTGAGGGGAACACTGAAGCTTTCTTT
TRBJ1-1 NA TRBV5-6 NA CASSRVEGTEAFF TGTGCCAGCAGTCGGGTTGAAGGCACTGAAGCTTTCTTT
TRBJ2-3 TRBD2 TRBV10-3 NA CAISGGTSGLPDTQYF TGTGCCATCAGTGGAGGGACTAGCGGGCTCCCAGATACGCAGTATTTT
TRBJ2-1 TRBD1 TRBV10-3 NA CAIRGDRGRVGTSYNEQFF TGTGCCATCAGGGGGGACAGGGGGCGAGTCGGAACCTCCTACAATGAGCAGTTCTTC
TRBJ2-2 TRBD1 TRBV7-2 few CASSLDRGSTGELFF TGTGCCAGCAGCTTAGACAGGGGGAGCACCGGGGAGCTGTTTTTT
TRBJ1-6 NA TRBV10-2 few CASSESLRLNNSPLHF TGCGCCAGCAGTGAGTCGTTACGGTTGAATAATTCACCCCTCCACTTT
TRBJ2-4 NA TRBV4-1 NA CASSQERLIAKNIQYF TGCGCCAGCAGCCAAGAACGGCTAATAGCCAAAAACATTCAGTACTTC
TRBJ1-5 NA TRBV21-1 NA CARPASGPPAPSNQPQHF TGTGCCCGCCCGGCGTCAGGGCCGCCGGCTCCTAGCAATCAGCCCCAGCATTTT
TRBJ1-2 NA TRBV6-1 NA CASSEGGYYGYTF TGTGCCAGCAGTGAGGGCGGTTACTATGGCTACACCTTC
TRBJ1-1 TRBD1 TRBV25-1 NA CASSSNRGQAMNTEAFF TGTGCCAGCAGTTCTAACAGGGGGCAAGCCATGAACACTGAAGCTTTCTTT
TRBJ2-5 TRBD2 TRBV27 few CASSQLLAGGRETQYF TGTGCCAGCAGTCAACTACTAGCGGGAGGCCGAGAGACCCAGTACTTC
TRBJ2-3 NA TRBV9 NA CASSGNGLGTDTQYF TGTGCCAGCAGCGGGAATGGATTAGGCACAGATACGCAGTATTTT
TRBJ2-2 NA TRBV23-1 many CASSQPYTGELFF TGCGCCAGCAGTCAGCCTTACACCGGGGAGCTGTTTTTT
TRBJ1-2 NA TRBV5-4 few CASSLISESLIGYTF TGTGCCAGCAGCCTTATCTCGGAGTCTTTAATTGGCTACACCTTC
TRBJ1-3 NA TRBV7-2 NA CASSLGSSSGNTIYF TGTGCCAGCAGCTTAGGTTCCAGCTCTGGAAACACCATATATTTT
TRBJ2-2 TRBD2 TRBV7-3 few CASRKASGNSGELFF TGTGCCAGCAGGAAGGCTAGCGGGAACAGCGGGGAGCTGTTTTTT
TRBJ2-5 NA TRBV7-9 few CASSLAGGETQYF TGTGCCAGCAGCTTAGCAGGAGGGGAGACCCAGTACTTC
TRBJ1-1 TRBD1 TRBV5-1 few CASSVQTGETEAFF TGCGCCAGCAGTGTTCAGACAGGGGAAACTGAAGCTTTCTTT
TRBJ1-3 TRBD1 TRBV9 NA CASSPGDSRGNTIYF TGTGCCAGCAGCCCGGGGGACAGTCGAGGAAACACCATATATTTT
TRBJ2-7 NA TRBV19 few CASSINPLGPYEQYF TGTGCCAGTAGTATAAACCCACTGGGACCCTACGAGCAGTACTTC
TRBJ1-2 NA TRBV4-2 NA CASSPSQGPNYGYTF TGTGCCAGCAGCCCTTCCCAGGGGCCTAACTATGGCTACACCTTC
TRBJ2-5 NA TRBV18 NA CASSPGLQETQYF TGTGCCAGCTCACCAGGACTGCAAGAGACCCAGTACTTC
TRBJ1-2 NA TRBV5-1 NA CASSFHLTDGYTF TGCGCCAGCAGCTTCCACTTGACGGATGGCTACACCTTC
TRBJ2-1 NA TRBV11-2 NA CASSLEASSYNEQFF TGTGCCAGCAGCTTAGAAGCAAGCTCCTACAATGAGCAGTTCTTC
TRBJ2-6 TRBD1 TRBV7-2 few CASSSRTGGASGANVLTF TGTGCCAGCAGCTCCAGGACAGGGGGTGCCTCTGGGGCCAACGTCCTGACTTTC
TRBJ1-5 NA TRBV6-6 NA CASSPEENSNQPQHF TGTGCCAGCAGTCCTGAAGAAAATAGCAATCAGCCCCAGCATTTT
TRBJ1-6 NA TRBV6-5 NA CAIGSAGHNSPLHF TGTGCCATCGGGTCGGCAGGCCATAATTCACCCCTCCACTTT
TRBJ1-5 TRBD1 TRBV18 NA CASSTGGAAQPQHF TGTGCCAGCTCCACAGGGGGCGCGGCTCAGCCCCAGCATTTT
TRBJ1-5 NA TRBV18 NA CASSPPEVYGQPQHF TGTGCCAGCTCACCACCGGAGGTTTACGGTCAGCCCCAGCATTTT
TRBJ2-1 NA TRBV7-9 many CASSRPGRDEQFF TGTGCCAGCAGCCGACCGGGCCGTGATGAGCAGTTCTTC
TRBJ1-3 NA TRBV21-1 few CASSKAPPKPWTGDWNTIYF TGTGCCAGCAGCAAAGCCCCCCCAAAACCTTGGACAGGGGATTGGAACACCATATATTTT
TRBJ2-3 TRBD1 TRBV5-1 few CASSWTGLGTDTQYF TGCGCCAGCAGCTGGACAGGGTTGGGTACAGATACGCAGTATTTT
TRBJ2-1 TRBD2 TRBV5-1 NA CASSARLAGGNEQFF TGCGCCAGCAGCGCCCGACTAGCGGGGGGGAATGAGCAGTTCTTC
TRBJ1-6 NA TRBV6-5 NA CASRRQGRNSPLHF TGTGCCAGCAGACGCCAGGGAAGGAATTCACCCCTCCACTTT
TRBJ1-2 NA TRBV6-6 NA CASSLTPGGGGYTF TGTGCCAGCAGTCTCACGCCTGGAGGAGGCGGCTACACCTTC
TRBJ1-6 NA TRBV19 NA CASSAPQEAWNSPLHF TGTGCCAGTAGCGCTCCACAGGAGGCCTGGAATTCACCCCTCCACTTT
TRBJ2-2 NA TRBV7-2 few CASSLRLDTGELFF TGTGCCAGCAGCCTAAGACTCGACACCGGGGAGCTGTTTTTT
TRBJ1-2 NA TRBV9 NA CASSVAFTAGGYGYTF TGTGCCAGCAGCGTAGCATTCACAGCGGGTGGATATGGCTACACCTTC
TRBJ2-5 TRBD2 TRBV9 few CASSGGVNLKETQYF TGTGCCAGCTCGGGGGGAGTAAATCTCAAAGAGACCCAGTACTTC
TRBJ1-3 NA TRBV7-7 few CASSQDMVGNTIYF TGCGCCAGCAGCCAAGACATGGTTGGAAACACCATATATTTT
TRBJ1-2 NA TRBV6-7 NA CASSTMDGYTF TGTGCCAGCAGTACAATGGATGGCTACACCTTC
TRBJ1-2 TRBD1 TRBV7-3 few CASSLDRDSHYGYTF TGTGCCAGCAGCTTAGATCGGGACAGCCACTATGGCTACACCTTC
TRBJ2-7 NA TRBV7-8 few CASSFGGLASYEQYF TGTGCCAGCAGCTTCGGGGGGCTTGCCTCCTACGAGCAGTACTTC
TRBJ2-3 NA TRBV7-9 few CASSLTGSTGTQYF TGTGCCAGCAGCCTCACAGGGTCCACGGGTACGCAGTATTTT
TRBJ1-1 TRBD1 TRBV18 few CASSRQGSNTEAFF TGTGCCAGCTCACGACAGGGGTCGAACACTGAAGCTTTCTTT
TRBJ2-7 TRBD1 TRBV10-1 few CASSLTGLEQYF TGCGCCAGCAGTTTGACAGGGCTCGAGCAGTACTTC
TRBJ1-1 NA TRBV10-2 few CASSESESGSEAFF TGCGCCAGCAGTGAGTCTGAGAGTGGATCTGAAGCTTTCTTT
TRBJ1-2 NA TRBV5-6 NA CASSLPGTDFSLSYGYTF TGTGCCAGCAGCCTCCCGGGGACCGATTTCTCCTTAAGCTATGGCTACACCTTC
TRBJ1-3 NA TRBV19 many CASSPYASSGNTIYF TGTGCCAGTAGTCCCTATGCCAGTTCTGGAAACACCATATATTTT
TRBJ1-2 TRBD1 TRBV5-6 NA CASSHGTVFSSSGYTF TGTGCCAGCAGCCATGGGACAGTCTTTAGTAGTAGTGGCTACACCTTC
TRBJ1-1 NA TRBV10-1 NA CASSANRNTEAFF TGCGCCAGCAGTGCGAACAGGAACACTGAAGCTTTCTTT
TRBJ1-2 NA TRBV7-2 many CASSQTGPYGYTF TGTGCCAGCAGCCAGACCGGACCCTATGGCTACACCTTC